One and the same sample provided the 22 T cell receptor beta chains below, sequenced in a study. Each CDR3 protein is one row after TCRdb ran MiXCR on the 5' RACE reads. Found here are 10,000 to 14,000 distinct CDR3 sequences, roughly half of them singletons; the top ten hold approximately 13%. The material sequenced was tumor-infiltrating naive CD4+ T cells sorted from the breast tumor. This sample's subset: naive CD4+ T cells, CD4+CD45RA+CD25-. The receptors were sampled from a female donor with breast cancer.

This chain uses TRBV6-5 with TRBJ1-5; possible D gene TRBD1, 5 bases. V was shortened by 8 bases and J by 6 bases, with 11 bases between the two germline ends. The CDR3 has 12 amino acids. CDR1 and CDR2 (germline): MNHEY, SVGAGI. CDR3 bases: TGTGCCAGCTCCGGGGCTGGTCAGCCCCAGCATTTT. This translates into CASSGAGQPQHF.

In the case of this clonotype: One end of the junction does not line up with germline, which may come from a read error. This sequence joins TRBV7-9 and TRBJ2-1; no reliable D call. The length of the CDR3 is 11 residues. CDR1 SEHNR and CDR2 FQNEAQ come from the germline V gene (reference sequence). In nucleotides, the CDR3 is TGTGCCAGCAGCTACTACTATGAGCAGTTCTTC. It specifies CASSYYYEQFF.

This clonotype is medium-sized. The rearrangement uses TRBV6-2 or TRBV6-3 and TRBJ2-1; no clear D. Germline values: CDR1 MNHEY, CDR2 SVGEGT. V was clipped by 7 bases and J by 8 bases, with 12 bases between them. The CDR3 is made up of 12 amino acids. The CDR3 nucleotides are TGTGCCAGCAAAGAGATCAGCGATGAGCAGTTCTTC. Protein product: CASKEISDEQFF.

This clonotype was seen more than once but under ten times. The chain uses TRBV5-5 and TRBJ2-7; 7 bases align to TRBD1. The CDR3 contains 13 residues. Germline V gene data show CDR1 as SGHKS and CDR2 as YYEKEE (reference sequence). V gave up 4 bases and J gave up 5 bases; unmatched junction bases: 6. The CDR3 loop reads CASSQRTGDEQYF. CDR3 DNA sequence: TGTGCCAGCAGCCAACGGACAGGCGACGAGCAGTACTTC.

Worth noting for this clonotype: This is likely a read error, given that the CDR3 carries no conserved phenylalanine or tryptophan at its end. The chain links TRBV4-2 to TRBJ2-2; TRBD2 aligns across 8 bases. With 9 bases clipped from V and 5 bases from J, the junction kept 2 bases outside the gene matches. Germline loops: CDR1 LGHNA, CDR2 YNFKEQ. The CDR3 has 12 residues. The CDR3 region is CASTGGTGELFS. The CDR3 DNA reads TGTGCCAGTACGGGGGGGACCGGGGAGCTGTTTTCT.

The table lists this clonotype with a few counts. The chain combines TRBV7-2 with TRBJ2-5; D is possibly TRBD1 or TRBD2 (5 bases each). Germline CDR1 SGHTA, CDR2 FQGNSA. This CDR3 is built from 12 residues. Trimming stripped 5 bases from V and 5 bases from J, with 9 bases between. CDR3 in DNA: TGTGCCAGCAGCCGGGACCTCGAGACCCAGTACTTC. Translating gives CASSRDLETQYF.

This clonotype was observed a few times. The chain joins TRBV12-3 or TRBV12-4 to TRBJ2-1; no definite D call. Trimming cost V 2 bases and J 0 bases, with 8 bases left between them. This CDR3 contains 15 residues. Written as DNA, the CDR3 is TGTGCCAGCAGTTTAATCGAGCACTCCTACAATGAGCAGTTCTTC. Its protein product is CASSLIEHSYNEQFF.

The genes are TRBV7-2 and TRBJ1-2; a possible D gene is TRBD1 (6 bases). Germline loops: CDR1 SGHTA, CDR2 FQGNSA. The CDR3 extends over 15 amino acids. Trimming shortened V by 6 bases and J by 4 bases, and 18 bases separated the two germline ends. The CDR3, as DNA: TGTGCCAGCAGTGCCGCGGGTCGGGGGGCCTATGGCTACACCTTC. This translates into CASSAAGRGAYGYTF.

The chain uses TRBV7-2 and TRBJ2-3, with D unresolved. Germline V lookup: CDR1 SGHTA, CDR2 FQGNSA. The V gene lost 6 bases and the J gene lost 6 bases, with 10 bases spanning the gap. This CDR3 is built from 12 residues. The CDR3 protein is CASSLTSDTQYF. The CDR3 DNA reads as TGTGCCAGCAGTCTTACATCCGATACGCAGTATTTT.

This clonotype was counted a single time. The chain has TRBV18 and TRBJ1-5; D unresolved. There are 15 residues in the CDR3. Germline loops: CDR1 KGHSH, CDR2 LQKENI. The V and J ends lost 4 bases and 0 bases respectively, with 10 bases between them. CDR3: CASSHGGYSNQPQHF. CDR3 DNA: TGTGCCAGCTCACATGGAGGTTATAGCAATCAGCCCCAGCATTTT.

The chain uses TRBV29-1 and TRBJ1-4; TRBD1 is a possible D gene (5 bases). Germline V gene data show CDR1 as SQVTM and CDR2 as ANQGSEA. V shed 5 bases and J shed 4 bases, with 11 bases lying between them. CDR3 size: 13 residues. In DNA form, the CDR3 reads TGCAGCGTTCTAGGAAGGGGTAATGAAAAACTGTTTTTT. Translation: CSVLGRGNEKLFF.

The chain is built from TRBV18 and TRBJ1-2; D remains ambiguous. Germline lookup yields CDR1 KGHSH and CDR2 LQKENI. The germline V and J ends were trimmed by 2 bases and 2 bases, with 9 bases remaining between them. The CDR3 spans 14 residues. CDR3 bases: TGTGCCAGCTCACCAGGAACAGCCAACTATGGCTACACCTTC. The encoded protein is CASSPGTANYGYTF.

The table lists this clonotype with a few counts. The rearrangement uses TRBV6-2 or TRBV6-3 and TRBJ2-7, with 7 bases lining up with TRBD2. Germline values: CDR1 MNHEY, CDR2 SVGEGT. The junction had 4 bases not matched to a gene; V was cut back by 7 bases and J by 1 base. The CDR3 totals 13 residues. The CDR3 here is CASTSGDSYEQYV. The CDR3 region has the DNA TGTGCCAGCACGAGCGGGGATTCCTACGAGCAGTACGTC.

This clonotype was detected once. The chain combines TRBV12-3 or TRBV12-4 with TRBJ1-5, with D maybe TRBD1 (5 bases). V was cut by 5 bases and J by 9 bases, with 17 bases left in between. This CDR3 spans 14 amino acids. The CDR3 here is CASSLDSSYRPQHF. For the CDR3, the DNA is TGTGCCAGCAGTCTCGACAGCTCTTATCGGCCCCAGCATTTT.

CDR3 amino acids: CASSRSRPSSGNTIYF. CDR3 DNA sequence: TGTGCCAGCAGCCGTTCCCGACCGAGCTCTGGAAACACCATATATTTT. J is TRBJ1-3 and V is TRBV7-2, with unresolved D. Germline lookup yields CDR1 SGHTA and CDR2 FQGNSA. This CDR3 has 16 residues. Trimming stripped 5 bases from V and 0 bases from J, with 14 bases between.

As concerns this clonotype: A junction boundary mismatches the germline segment, possibly from a read error. The chain carries TRBV7-8 and TRBJ1-3; D remains unclear. The CDR3 loop spans 17 amino acids. Germline V lookup: CDR1 SGHVS, CDR2 FQNEAQ. CDR3 amino acids: CASSLATTVLLGNTMYF. CDR3 DNA: TGTGCCAGCAGCTTGGCCACCACAGTACTCCTTGGAAACACCATGTATTTT.

The chain links TRBV5-1 to TRBJ2-6; D is undetermined. Germline values: CDR1 SGHRS, CDR2 YFSETQ. V lost 4 bases to trimming and J lost 0 bases, with 8 bases between them. The CDR3 length is 15 residues. The CDR3 DNA follows: TGCGCCAGCAGCCTCTCTTCCTCTGGGGCCAACGTCCTGACTTTC. Its protein is CASSLSSSGANVLTF.

In this sample, this clonotype turned up a few times. V usage is TRBV7-3 and J usage is TRBJ2-3; 7 bases map to TRBD2. Trimming took 5 bases from V and 2 from J; bases not matched to a gene: 19. The length of the CDR3 is 19 residues. Germline lookup yields CDR1 SGHTA and CDR2 FQGTGA. The CDR3: CASSPLSLISGGTTDTQYF. In DNA, the CDR3 is TGTGCCAGCAGCCCCCTCAGTTTAATCTCGGGAGGAACCACAGATACGCAGTATTTT.

The chain is built from TRBV2 and TRBJ1-4, with 7 nucleotides matching TRBD1. Germline CDR1 reads SNHLY; CDR2 reads FYNNEI. The junction had 1 base not matched to a gene; V was cut back by 6 bases and J by 0 bases. The CDR3 extends over 14 amino acids. The CDR3: CASRDRSTNEKLFF. The CDR3 DNA reads as TGTGCCAGCAGGGACAGGTCAACTAATGAAAAACTGTTTTTT.

This clonotype came up a few times. The rearrangement uses TRBV6-2 or TRBV6-3 and TRBJ2-1; tentative D call: TRBD1 (6 bases). This CDR3 is built from 14 residues. V shed 6 bases and J shed 6 bases, with 15 bases lying between them. Germline V gene lookup returns CDR1 MNHEY and CDR2 SVGEGT. The CDR3, as DNA: TGTGCCAGCAGGGAGCCACAGGGACGCAATGAGCAGTTCTTC. Protein product: CASREPQGRNEQFF.

This chain connects TRBV20-1 to TRBJ1-2; TRBD1 is a possible D gene (6 bases). Germline loops: CDR1 DFQATT, CDR2 SNEGSKA (reference sequence). The V and J ends lost 5 bases and 3 bases respectively, with 13 bases between them. The CDR3 has 13 residues. The CDR3 reads CSAQEDSHYGYTF. For the CDR3, the DNA is TGCAGTGCTCAGGAGGACAGTCACTATGGCTACACCTTC.

This clonotype was seen only a few times. The rearrangement uses TRBV4-2 and TRBJ1-6, with D unclear. V shed 1 base and J shed 6 bases, with 13 bases lying between them. There are 16 residues in the CDR3. CDR1 and CDR2 (germline): LGHNA, YNFKEQ. The DNA of the CDR3 is TGTGCCAGCAGCCAAGTAGATTCCGCAGTTAATTCACCCCTCCACTTT. As protein: CASSQVDSAVNSPLHF.